This is a list of T cell receptor beta chains from one sample in a study of metastatic and nonmetastatic thyroid tumors. TCRdb redid the clone calls on the PCR reads using MiXCR. The sample contains 30,000 to 35,000 clones, roughly 15% of which appear only once. Sequenced: blood. Every receptor here comes from a female donor with papillary thyroid cancer or a benign thyroid nodule (not recorded which). Some clones in this sample may be carry-over from other donors' samples. Each CDR3 is given with its conserved first and last residue. The D gene is left open where the match is weak. Only some rows state a clone size, as once, few, many or a class for expanded clones.

size	V	D	J	CDR3	DNA
many	TRBV19	NA	TRBJ1-5	CASSKVNRRAQHF	TGTGCCAGTAGTAAAGTCAATCGGAGGGCCCAGCATTTT
NA	TRBV20-1	TRBD1	TRBJ1-4	CSAIVGTGNEKLFF	TGCAGTGCTATAGTTGGGACAGGTAATGAAAAACTGTTTTTT
many	TRBV19	NA	TRBJ2-7	CASHRDNPLAYF	TGTGCCAGTCACCGGGATAACCCCTTAGCGTACTTC
many	TRBV6-4	NA	TRBJ1-1	CASSDSATNTEAFF	TGTGCCAGCAGTGACTCCGCCACAAACACTGAAGCTTTCTTT
many	TRBV20-1	NA	TRBJ2-5	CSARELGRDLYQETQYF	TGCAGTGCTAGAGAATTGGGGCGGGACCTGTACCAAGAGACCCAGTACTTC
few	TRBV6-1	NA	TRBJ2-1	CASRLRVALTYNEQFF	TGTGCCAGCAGACTCAGGGTAGCGTTAACCTACAATGAGCAGTTCTTC
NA	TRBV20-1	TRBD2	TRBJ2-5	CSATRHSGREETQYF	TGCAGTGCTACGCGACATAGCGGGAGGGAAGAGACCCAGTACTTC
once	TRBV9	TRBD2	TRBJ2-3	CASSLGLAATDTQYF	TGTGCCAGCAGCTTAGGACTAGCGGCTACAGATACGCAGTATTTT
many	TRBV7-9	NA	TRBJ2-7	CASSVTVGLQYEQYF	TGTGCCAGCAGCGTTACTGTGGGACTTCAATACGAGCAGTACTTC
many	TRBV6-1	TRBD1	TRBJ1-2	CASSPRQGNYGYTF	TGTGCCAGCAGCCCCCGACAGGGCAACTATGGCTACACCTTC
many	TRBV4-3	NA	TRBJ2-3	CASSHLRTDTQYF	TGCGCCAGCAGCCACCTAAGGACGGATACGCAGTATTTT
NA	TRBV10-3	NA	TRBJ1-5	CAIRYDCNSNQPQHF	TGTGCCATCAGATACGACTGTAATAGCAATCAGCCCCAGCATTTT
NA	TRBV15	NA	TRBJ2-1	CATSRDWAGSINEQFF	TGTGCCACCAGCAGAGATTGGGCGGGTAGTATCAATGAGCAGTTCTTC
many	TRBV19	TRBD2	TRBJ2-1	CASSTSSGSSYNEQFF	TGTGCCAGTAGTACGTCTAGCGGAAGCTCCTACAATGAGCAGTTCTTC
NA	TRBV28	NA	TRBJ1-1	CASSFAPGVEAFF	TGTGCCAGCAGTTTCGCCCCTGGAGTAGAAGCTTTCTTT
many	TRBV20-1	NA	TRBJ1-4	CSAKTQGEKLFF	TGCAGCGCTAAAACCCAGGGTGAAAAACTGTTTTTT
few	TRBV28	TRBD1	TRBJ1-2	CASSLWDRGPNGGYTF	TGTGCCAGCAGTCTTTGGGACAGGGGGCCCAACGGGGGCTACACGTTC
medium-sized	TRBV20-1	NA	TRBJ1-1	CSASPSSWNTEAFF	TGCAGTGCTAGTCCAAGCAGCTGGAACACTGAAGCTTTCTTT
NA	TRBV7-3	NA	TRBJ2-1	CAGSLSAHEVPFF	TGTGCCGGCAGCTTATCGGCCCACGAGGTTCCATTCTTC
many	TRBV12-5	TRBD1	TRBJ2-1	CASGTGQGVNEQFF	TGTGCTAGTGGTACGGGACAGGGGGTCAATGAGCAGTTCTTC
many	TRBV20-1	NA	TRBJ2-1	CSARDQPSGNEQFF	TGCAGTGCTAGAGATCAACCATCGGGGAATGAGCAGTTCTTC
NA	TRBV11-1	TRBD1	TRBJ2-7	CASSLAVTGGEIHEQYF	TGTGCCAGCAGCTTAGCTGTAACAGGGGGAGAGATACACGAGCAGTACTTC
few	TRBV4-2	TRBD1	TRBJ1-1	CASSHLDRGGAEAFF	TGTGCCAGCAGCCACCTGGACAGGGGCGGCGCTGAAGCTTTCTTT
many	TRBV28	NA	TRBJ2-1	CASSLYSSAYNEQFF	TGTGCCAGCAGTTTGTACTCTTCGGCCTACAATGAGCAGTTCTTC
many	TRBV20-1	NA	TRBJ1-1	CSARDPGTQGTEAFF	TGCAGTGCTAGAGATCCCGGCACCCAGGGAACTGAAGCTTTCTTT
few	TRBV28	NA	TRBJ2-7	CASRSPYSGRAYEQYF	TGTGCCAGCAGGAGCCCCTATAGCGGTAGGGCCTACGAGCAGTACTTC
NA	TRBV6-2/TRBV6-3	TRBD2	TRBJ2-5	CARSYVHRLAGTQETQYF	TGTGCCAGAAGTTATGTCCATCGGCTAGCGGGAACCCAAGAGACCCAGTACTTC
many	TRBV5-1	NA	TRBJ2-1	CASSPGDLYNEQFF	TGCGCCAGCAGCCCTGGGGACCTCTACAATGAGCAGTTCTTC
NA	TRBV19	TRBD1	TRBJ2-5	CASSFRDRIEAEYF	TGTGCCAGTAGTTTCCGGGACAGGATAGAGGCCGAGTACTTC
medium-sized	TRBV3-1	NA	TRBJ1-2	CASSQGQAGYTF	TGTGCCAGCAGCCAAGGACAGGCTGGCTACACCTTC
many	TRBV6-6	NA	TRBJ1-4	CASSYSGWEEKLFF	TGTGCCAGCAGTTACTCGGGTTGGGAGGAAAAACTGTTTTTT
many	TRBV14	NA	TRBJ2-3	CASSQGLLEPPYTDTQYF	TGTGCCAGCAGCCAAGGGCTCCTGGAGCCCCCCTACACAGATACGCAGTATTTT
many	TRBV5-4	NA	TRBJ2-7	CASSPSLAEPYEQYF	TGTGCCAGCAGCCCTTCACTAGCAGAACCCTACGAGCAGTACTTC
many	TRBV19	NA	TRBJ1-1	CASSIDAGRTEAFF	TGTGCCAGTAGTATAGACGCGGGACGGACTGAAGCTTTCTTT
NA	TRBV27	NA	TRBJ2-7	CASSWEQGPYEQYF	TGTGCCAGCAGTTGGGAACAGGGTCCCTACGAGCAGTACTTC
many	TRBV6-1	TRBD2	TRBJ2-5	CASSLAGGVETQYF	TGTGCCAGCAGTTTAGCGGGAGGGGTAGAGACCCAGTACTTC
NA	TRBV5-1	NA	TRBJ2-5	CASSFGVEETQYF	TGCGCCAGCAGCTTTGGGGTGGAAGAGACCCAGTACTTC
few	TRBV28	TRBD2	TRBJ2-7	CASSLLRGRAPYF	TGTGCCAGCAGTTTACTTAGAGGGAGGGCACCGTACTTC
NA	TRBV2	TRBD1	TRBJ2-7	CASSEAQRQGAYEQYF	TGTGCCAGCAGTGAAGCGCAACGGCAGGGGGCCTACGAGCAGTATTTC
medium-sized	TRBV6-5	NA	TRBJ2-7	CASSYLGSYEQYF	TGTGCCAGCAGTTACCTCGGGTCCTACGAGCAGTACTTC
NA	TRBV20-1	TRBD2	TRBJ2-1	CSATGTSGSWDNEQFF	TGCAGTGCCACCGGGACTAGCGGGAGTTGGGACAATGAGCAGTTCTTC
many	TRBV20-1	NA	TRBJ2-3	CSARDDPDTQYF	TGCAGTGCTAGAGATGACCCCGATACGCAGTATTTT
many	TRBV11-2	NA	TRBJ2-3	CASSPGSGSTDTQYF	TGTGCCAGCAGCCCAGGGAGCGGAAGCACAGATACGCAGTATTTT
many	TRBV7-7	TRBD2	TRBJ2-3	CASSLGAGGTTDTQYF	TGTGCTAGCAGCTTAGGAGCGGGAGGGACTACAGATACGCAGTATTTT
many	TRBV30	TRBD1	TRBJ2-3	CAWKTFGTGRTDTQYF	TGTGCCTGGAAAACTTTCGGGACAGGGCGCACAGATACGCAGTATTTT
many	TRBV7-2	TRBD1	TRBJ1-1	CASSSRTGGDTEAFF	TGTGCCAGCAGCTCCCGGACAGGGGGAGACACTGAAGCTTTCTTT